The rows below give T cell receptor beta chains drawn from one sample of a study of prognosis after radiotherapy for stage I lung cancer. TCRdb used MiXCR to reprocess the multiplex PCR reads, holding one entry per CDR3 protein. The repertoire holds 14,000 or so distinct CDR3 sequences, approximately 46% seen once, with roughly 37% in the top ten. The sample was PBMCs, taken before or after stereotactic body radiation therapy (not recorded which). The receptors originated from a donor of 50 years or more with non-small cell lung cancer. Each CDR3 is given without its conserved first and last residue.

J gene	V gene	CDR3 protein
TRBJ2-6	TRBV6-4	ASSGRGSGANVLT
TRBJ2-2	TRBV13	ASSLVDPSGDTGELF
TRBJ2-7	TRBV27	ASRTVRGWGYEQY
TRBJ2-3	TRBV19	ASSIGGMGTQY
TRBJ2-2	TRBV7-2	ASSLVDYPVRTGELF
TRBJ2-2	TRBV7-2	ASSTTPSGELF
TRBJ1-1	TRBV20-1	SARLRRPAQLDAEAF
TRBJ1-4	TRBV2	ASSETGSPNEKLF
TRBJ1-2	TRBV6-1	ASITVLGRVPTGYGYT
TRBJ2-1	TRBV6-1	ATGEQRFNNEQF
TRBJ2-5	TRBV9	ASSTKGQGIQETQY
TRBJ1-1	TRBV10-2	ASRVGGSVTEAF
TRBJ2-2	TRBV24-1	ATSDYQDTLELF
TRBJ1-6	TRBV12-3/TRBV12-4	ASSWVSYNSPLH
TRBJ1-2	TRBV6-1	ASSVIRGPCGYT
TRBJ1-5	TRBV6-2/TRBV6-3	ASSPLTGVSNQPQH
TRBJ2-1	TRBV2	ASSDLGGEQF
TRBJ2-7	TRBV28	ASNPTGPVWEQY
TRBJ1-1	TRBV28	ASSLAGGNTEAF
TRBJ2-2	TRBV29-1	SAAWRTGELF
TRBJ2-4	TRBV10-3	AISDSSGSTADIQY
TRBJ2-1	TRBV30	AWSVCGEQF